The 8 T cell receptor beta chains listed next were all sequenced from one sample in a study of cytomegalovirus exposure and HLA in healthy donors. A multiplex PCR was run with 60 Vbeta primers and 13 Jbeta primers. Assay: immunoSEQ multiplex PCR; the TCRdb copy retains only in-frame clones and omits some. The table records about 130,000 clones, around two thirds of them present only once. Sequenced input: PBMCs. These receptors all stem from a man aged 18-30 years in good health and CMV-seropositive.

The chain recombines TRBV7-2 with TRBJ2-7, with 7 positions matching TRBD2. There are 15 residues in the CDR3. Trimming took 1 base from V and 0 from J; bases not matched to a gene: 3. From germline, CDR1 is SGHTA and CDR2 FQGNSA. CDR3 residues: CASSLVSGASYEQYF. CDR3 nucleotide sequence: TGTGCCAGCAGCTTAGTAAGCGGGGCCTCCTACGAGCAGTACTTC.

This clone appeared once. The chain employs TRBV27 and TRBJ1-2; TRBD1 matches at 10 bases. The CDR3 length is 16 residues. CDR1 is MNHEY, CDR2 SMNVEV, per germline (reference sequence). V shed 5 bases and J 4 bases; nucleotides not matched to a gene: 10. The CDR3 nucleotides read TGTGCCAGCAGTCGTATTGACAGGGGGCCGAGCTATGGCTACACCTTC. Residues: CASSRIDRGPSYGYTF.

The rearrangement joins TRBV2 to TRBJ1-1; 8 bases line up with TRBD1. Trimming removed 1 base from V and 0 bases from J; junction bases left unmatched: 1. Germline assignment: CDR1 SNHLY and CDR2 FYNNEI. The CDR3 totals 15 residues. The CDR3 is CASSEETGVNTEAFF. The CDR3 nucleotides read TGTGCCAGCAGTGAAGAGACAGGGGTGAACACTGAAGCTTTCTTT.

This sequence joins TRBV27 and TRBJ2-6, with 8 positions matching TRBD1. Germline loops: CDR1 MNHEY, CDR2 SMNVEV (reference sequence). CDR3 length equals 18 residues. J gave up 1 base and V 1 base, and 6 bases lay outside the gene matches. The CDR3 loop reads CASSLYAGGISGANVLTF. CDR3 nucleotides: TGTGCCAGCAGTTTATACGCAGGGGGCATTTCTGGGGCCAACGTCCTGACTTTC. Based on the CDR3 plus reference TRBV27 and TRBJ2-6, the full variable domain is EAQVTQNPRYLITVTGKKLTVTCSQNMNHEYMSWYRQDPGLGLRQIYYSMNVEVTDKGDVPEGYKVSRKEKRNFPLILESPSPNQTSLYFCASSLYAGGISGANVLTFGAGSRLTVL.

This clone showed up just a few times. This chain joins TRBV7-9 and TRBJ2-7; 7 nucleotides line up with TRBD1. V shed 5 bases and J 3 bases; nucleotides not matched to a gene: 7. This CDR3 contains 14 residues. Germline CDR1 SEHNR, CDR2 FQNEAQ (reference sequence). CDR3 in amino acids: CASSTRDRFYEQYF. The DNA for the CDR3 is TGTGCCAGCAGCACCCGGGACAGATTCTACGAGCAGTACTTC.

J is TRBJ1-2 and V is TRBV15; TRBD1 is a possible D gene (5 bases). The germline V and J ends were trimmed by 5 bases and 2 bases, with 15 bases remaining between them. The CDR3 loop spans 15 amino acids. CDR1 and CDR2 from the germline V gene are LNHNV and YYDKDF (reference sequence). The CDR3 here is CATSGGTVGNYGYTF. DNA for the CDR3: TGTGCCACCAGCGGCGGGACGGTGGGGAACTATGGCTACACCTTC.

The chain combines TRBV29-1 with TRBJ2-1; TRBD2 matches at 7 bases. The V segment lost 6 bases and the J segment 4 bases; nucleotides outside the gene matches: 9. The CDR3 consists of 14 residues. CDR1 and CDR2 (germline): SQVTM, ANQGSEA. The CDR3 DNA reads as TGCAGCGTCGGGCGGCCTAGCGGATACAATGAGCAGTTCTTC. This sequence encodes CSVGRPSGYNEQFF.

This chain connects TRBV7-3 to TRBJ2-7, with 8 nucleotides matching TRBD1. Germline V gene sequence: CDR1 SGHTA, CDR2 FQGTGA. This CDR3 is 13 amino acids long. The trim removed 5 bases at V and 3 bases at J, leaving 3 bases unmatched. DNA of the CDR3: TGTGCCAGCAGCAAGGACAGGGACTACGAGCAGTACTTC. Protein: CASSKDRDYEQYF.